This T cell receptor (beta chain) was recorded in a study of cytotoxic CD8 clonotypes in ibrutinib-treated CLL. At the level of the study: Response samples were obtained once patients had received a median around twelve months of treatment, range 6 to 36.

The V segment lost 1 base and the J segment 3 bases; nucleotides outside the gene matches: 7. CDR1 is SGHVS, CDR2 FNYEAQ, per germline. This CDR3 comprises 16 residues. The protocol was immunoSEQ multiplex PCR, while the TCRdb copy is restricted to in-frame clones and leaves out a portion. In the table there are some 92,000 clones, roughly four fifths of which are singletons. This TCR came from a human donor with chronic lymphocytic leukemia. V usage is TRBV7-6 and J usage is TRBJ2-3, with TRBD2 matching 7 bases. Sequences were derived from PBMCs, sampled after 24 months of ibrutinib treatment. In DNA form, the CDR3 reads TGTGCCAGCAGCTTAGTTGTGCGGGAGCTAACAGATACGCAGTATTTT. Translated: CASSLVVRELTDTQYF.